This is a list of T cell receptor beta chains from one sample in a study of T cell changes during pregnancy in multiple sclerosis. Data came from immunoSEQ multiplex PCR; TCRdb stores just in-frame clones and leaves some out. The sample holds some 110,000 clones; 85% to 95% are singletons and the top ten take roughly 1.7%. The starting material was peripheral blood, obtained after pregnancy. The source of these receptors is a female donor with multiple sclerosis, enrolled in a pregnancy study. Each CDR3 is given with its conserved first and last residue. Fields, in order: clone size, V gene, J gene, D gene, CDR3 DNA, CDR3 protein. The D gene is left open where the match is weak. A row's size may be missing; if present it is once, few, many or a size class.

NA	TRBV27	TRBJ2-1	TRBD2	TGTGCCAGCAGTGTTTCTAGCGGGGCCTACAATGAGCAGTTCTTC	CASSVSSGAYNEQFF
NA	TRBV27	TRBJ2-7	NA	TGTGCCAGCAGTCAGGGTCCCTTATCCTACGAGCAGTACTTC	CASSQGPLSYEQYF
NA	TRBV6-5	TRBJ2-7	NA	TGTGCCAGCAGTCAGCTTGCGGGGCCCTCCTACGAGCAGTACTTC	CASSQLAGPSYEQYF
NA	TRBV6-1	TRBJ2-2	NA	TGTGCCAGCAGCCCATCGAGGGCCACCGGGGAGCTGTTTTTT	CASSPSRATGELFF
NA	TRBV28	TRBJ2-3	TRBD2	TGTGCCAGCAGTTTAGGGACTAGCGGGGGGATTGGGTATTTT	CASSLGTSGGIGYF
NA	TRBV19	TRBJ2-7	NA	TGTGCCAGTAGTACGGGACTGATGTCCTACGAGCAGTACTTC	CASSTGLMSYEQYF
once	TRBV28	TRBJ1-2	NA	TGTGCCAGCACCCCGCCCGGACAGTATGGCTACACCTTC	CASTPPGQYGYTF
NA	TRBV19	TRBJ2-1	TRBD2	TGTGCCAGTAGTAGGACTAGCGGGAGGAATGAGCAGTTCTTC	CASSRTSGRNEQFF
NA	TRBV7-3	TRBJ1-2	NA	TGTGCCAGCAGCCCGTCCCGGGGGATACCGATCCACACCTTC	CASSPSRGIPIHTF
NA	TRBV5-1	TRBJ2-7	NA	TGCGCCAGCAGCTTGGAGGGCAGGGGTTACGAGCAGTACTTC	CASSLEGRGYEQYF
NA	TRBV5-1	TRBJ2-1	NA	TGCGCCAGCAGCTTGGATGGGCCCCCCCAGGCTGAGCAGTTCTTC	CASSLDGPPQAEQFF
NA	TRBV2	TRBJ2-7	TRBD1	TGTGCCAGCAGGGAGACAGGGGCTTCATACGAGCAGTACTTC	CASRETGASYEQYF
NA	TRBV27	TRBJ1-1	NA	TGTGCCAGCAGTTTATTGGCGAACACTGAAGCTTTCTTT	CASSLLANTEAFF
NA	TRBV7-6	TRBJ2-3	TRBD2	TGTGCCAGCAGCTTGGGACTAGCGGGAGATATAGATACGCAGTATTTT	CASSLGLAGDIDTQYF
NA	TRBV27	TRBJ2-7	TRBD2	TGTGCCAGCATGCAACGGGAGGGTCCCTACGAGCAGTACTTC	CASMQREGPYEQYF
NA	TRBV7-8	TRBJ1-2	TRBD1	TGTGCCAGCAGCTTACCCGGGGGACAGGTGAACTATGGCTACACCTTC	CASSLPGGQVNYGYTF
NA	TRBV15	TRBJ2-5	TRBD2	TGTGCCACCAGCAGAGTAGCGGGGGAAGAGACCCAGTACTTC	CATSRVAGEETQYF
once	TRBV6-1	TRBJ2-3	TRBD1	TGTGCCAGCAGTGATCAGGGGGCGCGCGGCACAGATACGCAGTATTTT	CASSDQGARGTDTQYF
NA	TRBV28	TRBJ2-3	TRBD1	TGTGCCAGCAGGCCCAGGGGGCCGGGAACGGATACGCAGTATTTT	CASRPRGPGTDTQYF
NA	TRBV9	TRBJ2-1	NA	TGTGCCAGCAGCGTACTTCCGGGGAGCTCCTACAATGAGCAGTTCTTC	CASSVLPGSSYNEQFF
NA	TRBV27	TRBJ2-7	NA	TGTGCCAGCAGCGGACTGACGCACGTGAGGAGCGAGCAGTACTTC	CASSGLTHVRSEQYF
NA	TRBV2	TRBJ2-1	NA	TGTGCCTGCCAGGGGGGTGAGCAGTTCTTC	CACQGGEQFF
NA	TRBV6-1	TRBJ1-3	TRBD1	TGTGCCAGCAGCCCCGAGGGGGCGAACACCATATATTTT	CASSPEGANTIYF
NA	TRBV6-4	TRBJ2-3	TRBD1	TGTGCCAGCAGGAGGGGAGCAGGGGGAACAGATACGCAGTATTTT	CASRRGAGGTDTQYF
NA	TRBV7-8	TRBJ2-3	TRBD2	TGTGCCAGCAGCCCCTTTCATGAGACTAGCGCGTTTGCAGATACGCAGTATTTT	CASSPFHETSAFADTQYF
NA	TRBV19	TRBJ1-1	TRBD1	TGTGCCAGTAGCTTTACAGGGGAGAGGACTGAAGCTTTCTTT	CASSFTGERTEAFF
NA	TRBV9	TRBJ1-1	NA	TGTGCCAGCAGCGTAGTCACGGGGAGGGACACTGAAGCTTTCTTT	CASSVVTGRDTEAFF
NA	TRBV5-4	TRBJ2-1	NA	TGTGCCAGCAGCTTGACGGGGATCACATACAATGAGCAGTTCTTC	CASSLTGITYNEQFF
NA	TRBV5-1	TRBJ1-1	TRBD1	TGCGCCAGCAGCGCGGCCTTGACAGGGGGCACTGAAGCTTTCTTT	CASSAALTGGTEAFF
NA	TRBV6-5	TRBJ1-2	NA	TGTGCCAGCAGTTACTCGCGCATGAATGGCTACACCTTC	CASSYSRMNGYTF
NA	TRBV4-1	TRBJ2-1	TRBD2	TGCGCCAGCAGCCAAGGACTAGCGCCCTACAATGAGCAGTTCTTC	CASSQGLAPYNEQFF
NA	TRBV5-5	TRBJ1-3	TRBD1	TGTGCCAGCAGCTTGGGGGCGACAGGGTTTGGAAACACCATATATTTT	CASSLGATGFGNTIYF
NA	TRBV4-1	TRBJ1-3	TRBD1	TGCGCCAGCAGCCGATTGGGACAGGGGCAAACCAACTCTGGAAACACCATATATTTT	CASSRLGQGQTNSGNTIYF
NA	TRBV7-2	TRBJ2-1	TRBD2	TGTGCCAGCAGCTTAGCGATAGCGGGAGTCCGGGGGAATGAGCAGTTCTTC	CASSLAIAGVRGNEQFF
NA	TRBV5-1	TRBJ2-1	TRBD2	TGCGCCAGCAGCTTGGATTGGGGCGGGAGGCAGAATGAGCAGTTCTTC	CASSLDWGGRQNEQFF
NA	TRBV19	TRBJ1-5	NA	TGTGCCAGTAGTATAGGGGGAGTAAGGAGCAATCAGCCCCAGCATTTT	CASSIGGVRSNQPQHF
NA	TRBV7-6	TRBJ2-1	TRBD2	TGTGCCAGCAGCCCCCGGCGGGGGGCCCCGGTAGGGCAGTTCTTC	CASSPRRGAPVGQFF
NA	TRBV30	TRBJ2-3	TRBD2	TGTGCCTGGAGTGTACTAGCGGGAGGGTCAGATACGCAGTATTTT	CAWSVLAGGSDTQYF
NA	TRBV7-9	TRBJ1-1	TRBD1	TGTGCCAGCAGCCCTCGGACAGGCGACACTGAAGCTTTCTTT	CASSPRTGDTEAFF
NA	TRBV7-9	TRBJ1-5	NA	TGTGCCAGCAGCTCGACAGTTAGCAATCAGCCCCAGCATTTT	CASSSTVSNQPQHF
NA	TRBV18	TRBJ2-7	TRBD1	TGTGCCAGCTCACCACAGGCTAGCCAGGGGGACGAGCAGTACTTC	CASSPQASQGDEQYF
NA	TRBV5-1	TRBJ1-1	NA	TGCGCCAGCAGCACCCAATCAGGGTCGGTCACTGAAGCTTTCTTT	CASSTQSGSVTEAFF
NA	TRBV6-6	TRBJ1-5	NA	TGTGCCAGCAGTTACTCGAAGAGGGAGGGCACCCAGCATTTT	CASSYSKREGTQHF
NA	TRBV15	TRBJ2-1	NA	TGTGCCACCAGCAGAGTGGTGGCGGTTTCCTACAATGAGCAGTTCTTC	CATSRVVAVSYNEQFF
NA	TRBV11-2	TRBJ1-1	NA	TGTGCCAGCAGCTTAGAAGCGGACACTGAAGCTTTCTTT	CASSLEADTEAFF
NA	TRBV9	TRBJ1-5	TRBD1	TGTGCCAGCAGCCTGACAGGGGACCCCCAGGCCCCCCAGCATTTT	CASSLTGDPQAPQHF